These 15 T cell receptor beta chains share one sample of origin, sequenced in a study of T cell responses to AZD1222 COVID-19 vaccine. Assay: immunoSEQ multiplex PCR; the TCRdb copy retains only in-frame clones and omits some. The data contain roughly 91,000 clones, about 90% of them seen just once; the ten biggest clones take up under 3.5%. The sample here was peripheral blood, taken on day 0 of AZD1222 vaccination. The receptors shown here come from an adult in good health.

The chain links TRBV7-9 to TRBJ1-2; possibly TRBD1 for D (5 bases). Trimming took off 5 bases at V and 4 bases at J, with 17 bases between the two ends. This CDR3 spans 15 amino acids. The germline V gene encodes CDR1 SEHNR and CDR2 FQNEAQ (reference sequence). CDR3 amino acids: CASSLGQGPSYGYTF. For the CDR3, the DNA is TGTGCCAGCAGCCTCGGGCAGGGACCTTCCTATGGCTACACCTTC.

This clone was found a few times. The chain combines TRBV5-4 with TRBJ2-5; 9 bases align to TRBD2. The CDR3 sequence is 15 residues long. CDR1 is SGHNT and CDR2 is YYREEE in the germline V gene (reference sequence). V shed 3 bases, J shed 2 bases, and the junction held 5 bases outside the gene matches. The chain's CDR3 is CASSYKTSGQETQYF. The CDR3 nucleotides are TGTGCCAGCAGCTACAAGACTAGCGGACAAGAGACCCAGTACTTC.

The chain employs TRBV18 and TRBJ1-6, with 8 positions matching TRBD1. The CDR3 totals 15 residues. CDR1 KGHSH and CDR2 LQKENI come from the germline V gene. V shed 5 bases, J shed 8 bases, and the junction held 8 bases outside the gene matches. This CDR3 is CASSTQGVRDSPLHF. In DNA, the CDR3 is TGTGCCAGCTCAACACAGGGGGTTCGGGATTCACCCCTCCACTTT. Full variable domain (missing parts from reference TRBV18 and TRBJ1-6): NAGVMQNPRHLVRRRGQEARLRCSPMKGHSHVYWYRQLPEEGLKFMVYLQKENIIDESGMPKERFSAEFPKEGPSILRIQQVVRGDSAAYFCASSTQGVRDSPLHFGNGTRLTVT.

J is TRBJ1-2 and V is TRBV30; no firm D call. Germline V gives CDR1 GTSNPN, CDR2 SVGIG (reference sequence). The V end lost 1 base, the J end lost 5 bases, and 14 bases lay between the germline ends. There are 14 residues in the CDR3. The chain's CDR3 is CAWSGALRAYGYTF. For the CDR3, the DNA is TGTGCCTGGAGTGGGGCGTTAAGAGCTTATGGCTACACCTTC.

The chain carries TRBV7-8 and TRBJ2-7, with D perhaps given as TRBD1 or TRBD2 (5 bases each). This CDR3 is built from 16 residues. The germline V and J ends were trimmed by 1 base and 5 bases, with 18 bases remaining between them. Germline V CDR1 and CDR2: SGHVS, FQNEAQ. This CDR3 is CASSLDRDPGGDEQYF. The CDR3 DNA reads TGTGCCAGCAGCTTAGACCGGGACCCCGGTGGGGACGAGCAGTACTTC.

The chain links TRBV6-4 to TRBJ1-5; D gene ambiguous. Germline V gene sequence: CDR1 MRHNA, CDR2 SNTAGT. V lost 4 bases to trimming and J lost 1 base, with 8 bases between them. The CDR3 consists of 14 residues. As DNA, the CDR3 is TGTGCCAGCAGTGTTACAGCGAGCAATCAGCCCCAGCATTTT. Translation gives CASSVTASNQPQHF.

This chain connects TRBV4-1 to TRBJ2-3; D not resolved. The CDR3 covers 13 residues. Trimming took 4 bases from V and 5 from J, leaving 10 bases between them. The germline gives CDR1 MGHRA, CDR2 YSYEKL. The CDR3 DNA reads as TGCGCCAGCAGCCTCACACCGGGAGATACGCAGTATTTT. Residues: CASSLTPGDTQYF.

J is TRBJ1-2 and V is TRBV19, with 8 bases identical to TRBD1. This CDR3 is 15 amino acids long. V shed 5 bases, J shed 4 bases, and the junction held 9 bases outside the gene matches. Germline V CDR1 and CDR2: LNHDA, SQIVND (reference sequence). For the CDR3, the DNA is TGTGCCAGTAGTCTCCGGACAGGGCAATCCTATGGCTACACCTTC. Its translation is CASSLRTGQSYGYTF.

V is TRBV11-3 and J is TRBJ1-4, with D uncertain. CDR3 length: 17 amino acids. CDR1 is SGHNT, CDR2 YENEEA, per germline. The V gene lost 4 bases and the J gene lost 0 bases, with 15 bases spanning the gap. The CDR3 region is CASSSGRTPATNEKLFF. Written as DNA, the CDR3 is TGTGCCAGCAGCTCCGGTCGGACGCCTGCAACTAATGAAAAACTGTTTTTT.

This clone was counted between two and nine times. The chain combines TRBV7-2 with TRBJ1-5, with TRBD1 matching 7 bases. The trim removed 5 bases at V and 3 bases at J, leaving 7 bases unmatched. The CDR3 runs 15 residues. Germline assignment: CDR1 SGHTA and CDR2 FQGNSA. The CDR3 reads CASSRQGQLNQPQHF. As DNA, the CDR3 is TGTGCCAGCAGCCGCCAGGGACAGCTCAATCAGCCCCAGCATTTT.

For this clone: Its ends do not fully match the called genes, so a read error is possible. V usage is TRBV3-1 (or the pseudogene TRBV3-2) and J usage is TRBJ2-3; weak D call: TRBD2 (6 bases). This CDR3 is built from 16 residues. CDR1 LGHDT and CDR2 YNNKEL come from the germline V gene (reference sequence). The CDR3 is CASSQGGGSSRDTQYF. DNA for the CDR3: TGTGCCAGCAGCCAAGGTGGAGGGTCTAGCAGAGATACGCAGTATTTT.

J is TRBJ2-7 and V is TRBV5-4; 11 positions agree with TRBD1. Trimming at V came to 4 bases and at J to 3 bases, leaving 3 bases not matched to a gene. The germline gives CDR1 SGHNT, CDR2 YYREEE (reference sequence). CDR3 size: 14 residues. CDR3 in DNA: TGTGCCAGCAGCCCGGGACAGGGGGTCTACGAGCAGTACTTC. Protein product: CASSPGQGVYEQYF.

CDR3 loop: CASSVEQGRDEQYF. DNA for the CDR3: TGTGCCAGCAGCGTAGAGCAGGGGAGGGACGAGCAGTACTTC. This chain connects TRBV9 to TRBJ2-7, with D possibly matching TRBD2 (7 bases). The CDR3 consists of 14 residues. Deletions cut 0 bases from V and 5 bases from J, with 12 bases between. The germline V gene has CDR1 SGDLS and CDR2 YYNGEE.

Here the CDR3 DNA reads TGTGCCAGCAGTCCCCTCAGCACAGATACGCAGTATTTT. It encodes CASSPLSTDTQYF. The chain uses TRBV27 and TRBJ2-3; D is unresolved. V dropped 5 bases and J dropped 0 bases, with 6 bases sitting between them. CDR3 length: 13 amino acids. CDR1 MNHEY and CDR2 SMNVEV come from the germline V gene (reference sequence).

The chain couples TRBV5-6 to TRBJ2-6, with D uncertain. V lost 2 bases, J lost 0 bases, and 9 bases lay in between. Germline loops: CDR1 SGHDT, CDR2 YYEEEE. The CDR3 runs 16 residues. CDR3 nucleotide sequence: TGTGCCAGCAGCTTTACTGAGTTCTCTGGGGCCAACGTCCTGACTTTC. This translates into CASSFTEFSGANVLTF.